This TCR beta chain was sequenced during a study of blood T cells in healthy people across ages. Notes on the study in general: Greater diversity and more naive CD4+ cells were seen in long-lived donors than in aged donors. Age brought a roughly linear fall in TCR beta diversity measured per million T cells.

PCR was performed a second time for about 7 to 11 cycles using a sample-barcoded 5' primer and a J-beta primer mix. Every cDNA molecule carried a tag from a template-switch adaptor bearing 12 random nucleotides. TCRdb analysed the 5' RACE reads with MiXCR anew, one entry per CDR3 protein. The sample consists of about 1.1 million distinct CDR3 sequences, 35% to 40% of them appearing once. This clonotype has just a few counts. What it binds is unknown. V gave up 0 bases and J gave up 6 bases, with 9 bases separating them. The CDR3 is 14 amino acids. Per the germline V gene, CDR1 is LGHDT and CDR2 is YNNKEL (reference sequence).

This TCR was sampled from a man between 18 and 29 years old in good health. The chain has TRBV3-1 and TRBJ2-4, with D possibly being TRBD2 (5 bases). The sample consisted of blood. CDR3 nucleotides: TGTGCCAGCAGCCAAGATGGAGGAGGAAACATTCAGTACTTC. Its translation: CASSQDGGGNIQYF. Using reference TRBV3-1 and TRBJ2-4 for the parts outside the CDR3, the full variable domain is DTAVSQTPKYLVTQMGNDKSIKCEQNLGHDTMYWYKQDSKKFLKIMFSYNNKELIINETVPNRFSPKSPDKAHLNLHINSLELGDSAVYFCASSQDGGGNIQYFGAGTRLSVL.